This T cell receptor beta chain was sequenced for a study of CD8 T cells in ankylosing spondylitis. Study-level results: Existing reports had already noted some motif variants in reactive arthritis synovial fluid and blood.

TCRdb ran MiXCR on the 5' RACE reads and lists one entry per CDR3 protein. The sample lists 150,000 to 250,000 distinct CDR3 sequences; about 13% were seen once. The table lists this clonotype with a few counts. Its antigen is undetermined. V was clipped by 0 bases and J by 7 bases, with 10 bases between them. CDR3 length equals 13 residues. Germline V gives CDR1 DFQATT, CDR2 SNEGSKA (reference sequence). V is TRBV20-1 and J is TRBJ2-1; D gene ambiguous. The sequence came from a male donor with ankylosing spondylitis or in good health (not recorded which). Sequencing was done on a sample of blood, either unsorted or a sorted T cell fraction (not recorded which). The CDR3 DNA is TGCAGTGCTAGAGAGCTGGGCACGAATGAGCAGTTCTTC. It translates to CSARELGTNEQFF.